This TCR beta chain was retrieved from a study of shared clonotypes between healthy human individuals. Whole-study results and caveats: Non-shared clonotypes were found to have lower generation probabilities than the clonotypes that were shared by all four of the sorted-subset donors.

CD8 cells classed as naive were CD45RO-negative and positively selected for CCR7, excluding terminally differentiated effector memory CD45RA+ cells. A note on this clone: Its specificity is not known.

Per sorted-subset replicate PCR, input was about 180 ng DNA, representing 30,000 to 35,000 T cell genomes. Assay used: immunoSEQ multiplex PCR; TCRdb lists only in-frame clones, some missing. Of approximately 720,000 clones in the sample, under 95% are singletons; the top ten hold more than 20%. This clonotype originated in a man aged 25-45 years in good health. The sample taken for sequencing was naive CD8+ T cells sorted from blood.

The chain's CDR3 is CASSHWGGSYEQYF. The CDR3 coding sequence is TGTGCCAGCAGCCACTGGGGGGGGTCCTACGAGCAGTACTTC. The rearrangement links TRBV11-2 to TRBJ2-7, with TRBD2 matching 7 bases. CDR1 is SGHAT, CDR2 FQNNGV, per germline. This CDR3 has 14 amino acids. After removal of 5 bases from V and 1 base from J, the junction contained 5 bases not matched to a gene.